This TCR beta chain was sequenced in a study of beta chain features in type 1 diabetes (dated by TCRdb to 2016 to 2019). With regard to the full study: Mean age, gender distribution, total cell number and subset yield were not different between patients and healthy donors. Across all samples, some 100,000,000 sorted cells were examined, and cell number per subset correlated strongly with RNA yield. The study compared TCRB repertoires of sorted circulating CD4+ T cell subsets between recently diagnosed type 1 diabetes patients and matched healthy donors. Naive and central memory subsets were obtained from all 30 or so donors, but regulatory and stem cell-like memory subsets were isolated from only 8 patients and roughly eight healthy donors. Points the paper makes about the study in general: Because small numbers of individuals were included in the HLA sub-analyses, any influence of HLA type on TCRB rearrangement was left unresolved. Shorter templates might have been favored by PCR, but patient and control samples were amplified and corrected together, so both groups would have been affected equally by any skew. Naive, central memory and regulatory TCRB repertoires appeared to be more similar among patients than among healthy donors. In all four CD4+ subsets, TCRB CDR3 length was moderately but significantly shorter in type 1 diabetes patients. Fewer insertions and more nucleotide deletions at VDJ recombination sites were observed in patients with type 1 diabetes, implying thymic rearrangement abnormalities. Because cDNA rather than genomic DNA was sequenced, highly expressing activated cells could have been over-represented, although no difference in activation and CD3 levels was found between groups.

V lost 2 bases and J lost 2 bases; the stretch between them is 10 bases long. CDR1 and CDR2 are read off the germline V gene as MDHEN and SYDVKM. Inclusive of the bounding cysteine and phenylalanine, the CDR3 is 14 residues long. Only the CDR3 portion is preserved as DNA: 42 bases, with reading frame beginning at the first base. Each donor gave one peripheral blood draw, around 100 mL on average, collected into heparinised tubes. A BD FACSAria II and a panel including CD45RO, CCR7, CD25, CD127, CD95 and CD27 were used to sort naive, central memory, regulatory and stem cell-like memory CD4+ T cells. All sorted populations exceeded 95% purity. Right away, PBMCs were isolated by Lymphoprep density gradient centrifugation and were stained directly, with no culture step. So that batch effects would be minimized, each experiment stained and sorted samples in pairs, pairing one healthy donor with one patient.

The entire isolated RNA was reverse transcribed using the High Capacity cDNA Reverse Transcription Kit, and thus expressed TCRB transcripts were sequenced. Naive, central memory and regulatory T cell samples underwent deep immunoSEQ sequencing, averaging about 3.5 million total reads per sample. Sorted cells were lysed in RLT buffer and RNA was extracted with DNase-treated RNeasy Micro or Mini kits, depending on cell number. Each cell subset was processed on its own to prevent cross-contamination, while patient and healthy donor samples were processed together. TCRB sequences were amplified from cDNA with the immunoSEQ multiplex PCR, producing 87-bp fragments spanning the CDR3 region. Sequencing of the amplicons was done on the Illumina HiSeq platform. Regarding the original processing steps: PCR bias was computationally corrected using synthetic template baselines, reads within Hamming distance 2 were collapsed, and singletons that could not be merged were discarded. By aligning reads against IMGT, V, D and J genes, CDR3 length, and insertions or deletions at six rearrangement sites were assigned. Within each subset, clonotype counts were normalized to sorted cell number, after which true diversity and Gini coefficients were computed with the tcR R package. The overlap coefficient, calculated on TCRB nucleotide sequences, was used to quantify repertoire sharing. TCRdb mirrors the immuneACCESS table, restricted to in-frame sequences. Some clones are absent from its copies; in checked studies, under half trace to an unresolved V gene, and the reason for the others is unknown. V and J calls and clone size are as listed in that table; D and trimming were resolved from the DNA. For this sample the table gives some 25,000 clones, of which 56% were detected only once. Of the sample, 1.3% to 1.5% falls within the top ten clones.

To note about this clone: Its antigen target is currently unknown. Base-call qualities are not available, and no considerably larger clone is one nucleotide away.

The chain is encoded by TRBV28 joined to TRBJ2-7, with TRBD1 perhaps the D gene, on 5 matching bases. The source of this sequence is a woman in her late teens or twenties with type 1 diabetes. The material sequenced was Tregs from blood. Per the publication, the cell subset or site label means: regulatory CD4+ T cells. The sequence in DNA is TGTGCCAGCAGTTTACAGGGTTACACCTACGAGCAGTACTTC. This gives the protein CASSLQGYTYEQYF.